These T cell receptor beta chains were read from a single sample in a study of post-analysis software for immune sequencing data. TCRdb reprocessed the PCR reads with MiXCR, giving one entry per CDR3 protein. The sample yields hundreds of thousands of distinct CDR3 sequences, roughly 30% seen once. Sequenced sample: blood. The receptors derive from a girl between 5 and 17 years old with multiple sclerosis. Each CDR3 is given with its conserved first and last residue. D genes are given only for firm matches. The listing skips clone size in some rows; elsewhere it reads once, few, many or a size class.

>TRBJ1-2|NA|NA|TRBV18
CASSPTGNEGYTF
TGTGCCAGCTCACCCACGGGGAACGAGGGCTACACCTTC
>TRBJ1-4|NA|NA|TRBV7-9
CASSLVRTSTNEKLFF
TGTGCCAGCAGCTTAGTCCGGACAAGCACTAATGAAAAACTGTTTTTT
>TRBJ2-7|few|TRBD2|TRBV7-2
CASSLKGLAGDEQYF
TGTGCCAGCAGCTTGAAGGGACTAGCGGGAGACGAGCAGTACTTC
>TRBJ1-1|NA|TRBD1|TRBV20-1
CSARVARGFTEAFF
TGCAGTGCTAGAGTCGCCAGGGGGTTCACTGAAGCTTTCTTT
>TRBJ2-1|few|TRBD1|TRBV29-1
CSVVAGGDEQFF
TGCAGCGTTGTGGCAGGGGGCGATGAGCAGTTCTTC
>TRBJ1-2|NA|TRBD1|TRBV29-1
CSVDRGQGVGYTF
TGCAGCGTGGACCGCGGACAGGGGGTTGGCTACACCTTC
>TRBJ2-5|NA|TRBD2|TRBV20-1
CSAGPYGRAYNEQYF
TGCAGTGCTGGGCCCTACGGGAGGGCGTACAATGAGCAGTACTTC
>TRBJ2-7|NA|NA|TRBV13
CASSLAAWASGTTSYEQYF
TGTGCCAGCAGCTTAGCAGCATGGGCGTCCGGGACAACTTCCTACGAGCAGTACTTC
>TRBJ1-6|NA|TRBD1|TRBV7-9
CASSSEFLTGGNSPLHF
TGTGCCAGCAGCTCAGAATTCTTGACAGGGGGCAATTCACCCCTCCACTTT
>TRBJ2-1|NA|TRBD2|TRBV20-1
CSAPSFAGGSYNEQFF
TGCAGTGCTCCCTCCTTTGCGGGAGGCTCCTACAATGAGCAGTTCTTC
>TRBJ1-6|NA|TRBD1|TRBV7-2
CASSLRTHRGYNSPLHF
TGTGCCAGCAGCTTAAGAACCCACAGGGGCTATAATTCACCCCTCCACTTT
>TRBJ1-2|NA|TRBD1|TRBV28
CASSLSGQGGGGYTF
TGTGCCAGCAGTTTATCGGGACAGGGTGGAGGTGGCTACACCTTC
>TRBJ2-7|many|NA|TRBV5-4
CASSQTGPYEQYF
TGTGCCAGCAGCCAGACAGGACCCTACGAGCAGTACTTC
>TRBJ1-1|once|NA|TRBV4-1
CASSPIRGVTEAFF
TGCGCCAGCAGCCCTATCCGGGGGGTAACTGAAGCTTTCTTT
>TRBJ2-1|NA|NA|TRBV3-1
CASSQEGGQDEQFF
TGTGCCAGCAGCCAAGAAGGGGGTCAGGATGAGCAGTTCTTC
>TRBJ2-3|NA|TRBD2|TRBV27
CASSLAAGRADTQYF
TGTGCCAGCAGTTTAGCGGCCGGGAGGGCAGATACGCAGTATTTT
>TRBJ1-5|NA|NA|TRBV5-1
CASSLAGGPQPQHF
TGCGCCAGCAGCTTGGCTGGGGGGCCTCAGCCCCAGCATTTT
>TRBJ2-4|few|TRBD1|TRBV5-5
CASSLNRQGNIQYF
TGTGCCAGCAGCCTAAACCGACAGGGAAACATTCAGTACTTC
>TRBJ1-6|NA|NA|TRBV4-2
CASSQARVGQGGNSPLHF
TGTGCCAGCAGCCAAGCTCGCGTGGGGCAGGGAGGGAATTCACCCCTCCACTTT
>TRBJ2-5|few|NA|TRBV13
CASSSKLLGTQYF
TGTGCCAGCAGCTCGAAATTGTTGGGGACCCAGTACTTC
>TRBJ2-3|NA|NA|TRBV5-1
CASSWPLEDTQYF
TGCGCCAGCAGCTGGCCCCTGGAAGATACGCAGTATTTT
>TRBJ1-5|NA|TRBD1|TRBV7-9
CASGTGHQPQHF
TGTGCCAGCGGGACAGGGCATCAGCCCCAGCATTTT
>TRBJ2-1|NA|TRBD1|TRBV29-1
CSVDPTGEAEQFF
TGCAGCGTTGACCCGACAGGGGAGGCTGAGCAGTTCTTC
>TRBJ1-4|NA|NA|TRBV29-1
CSVAAGTANEKLFF
TGCAGCGTTGCCGCCGGGACGGCCAATGAAAAACTGTTTTTT
>TRBJ2-2|NA|NA|TRBV10-2
CASSEGVGTGELFF
TGCGCCAGCAGTGAGGGGGTCGGCACCGGGGAGCTGTTTTTT
>TRBJ2-5|NA|NA|TRBV29-1
CSVRTMETQYF
TGCAGCGTGAGAACCATGGAGACCCAGTACTTC
>TRBJ1-4|NA|NA|TRBV5-1
CASSFTGDEKLFF
TGCGCCAGCAGCTTCACCGGTGATGAAAAACTGTTTTTT
>TRBJ1-2|few|NA|TRBV7-9
CASNQAGYGYTF
TGTGCCAGCAATCAAGCGGGCTATGGCTACACCTTC
>TRBJ2-3|NA|NA|TRBV4-1
CASSQVSGEANTQYF
TGCGCCAGCAGCCAAGTTTCAGGGGAGGCCAATACGCAGTATTTT
>TRBJ2-3|many|NA|TRBV10-3
CAITDLDTQYF
TGTGCCATCACCGACCTGGATACGCAGTATTTT
>TRBJ1-4|NA|TRBD1|TRBV2
CASAAGQGMMELFF
TGTGCCAGCGCTGCCGGACAGGGAATGATGGAACTGTTTTTT
>TRBJ2-2|few|TRBD2|TRBV5-1
CASSLDGAGLPGELFF
TGCGCCAGCAGCTTGGATGGAGCGGGACTCCCCGGGGAGCTGTTTTTT
>TRBJ2-3|many|TRBD2|TRBV6-6
CASSRGERGWDVTQYF
TGTGCCAGCAGCCGGGGGGAGCGGGGCTGGGATGTTACGCAGTATTTT
>TRBJ2-2|NA|NA|TRBV12-3/TRBV12-4
CASSIRPNTGELFF
TGTGCCAGCTCCATCAGACCTAACACCGGGGAGCTGTTTTTT
>TRBJ1-2|NA|TRBD1|TRBV7-9
CASRRDRTPGYGYTF
TGTGCCAGCAGGCGGGACAGGACCCCTGGGTATGGCTACACCTTC
>TRBJ2-7|NA|NA|TRBV4-3
CASSPEGPGYEQYF
TGCGCCAGCAGCCCCGAGGGGCCAGGCTACGAGCAGTACTTC
>TRBJ2-3|NA|TRBD1|TRBV7-2
CASSLQGSSTDTQYF
TGTGCCAGCAGCCTACAGGGGTCTAGCACAGATACGCAGTATTTT
>TRBJ1-6|NA|NA|TRBV9
CASSVGGNPGSYNSPLHF
TGTGCCAGCAGCGTAGGGGGCAACCCCGGATCCTATAATTCACCCCTCCACTTT
>TRBJ2-7|few|TRBD1|TRBV20-1
CSARGGSQGAEQYF
TGCAGTGCCAGAGGGGGGAGTCAGGGGGCCGAGCAGTACTTC
>TRBJ2-3|NA|NA|TRBV7-9
CASTSRQIQADTQYF
TGTGCCAGCACCTCAAGACAGATCCAGGCAGATACGCAGTATTTT
>TRBJ1-5|NA|NA|TRBV12-3/TRBV12-4
CASSFYLAGRQPQHF
TGTGCCAGCAGTTTTTATCTGGCAGGGAGGCAGCCCCAGCATTTT
>TRBJ2-6|NA|TRBD2|TRBV20-1
CSAPTTSGVGANVPTF
TGCAGTGCCCCGACGACTAGCGGGGTAGGGGCCAACGTCCCGACTTTC
>TRBJ2-5|once|TRBD2|TRBV10-1
CASGTSGMDEQYF
TGCGCCAGCGGGACTAGCGGGATGGATGAGCAGTACTTC
>TRBJ2-7|NA|TRBD2|TRBV9
CASSARRSGRLYEQYF
TGTGCCAGCAGCGCGAGGAGGAGCGGGAGACTGTACGAGCAGTACTTC
>TRBJ2-7|NA|TRBD1|TRBV7-9
CASSLTPGQGRYEQYF
TGTGCCAGCAGCTTGACACCGGGACAGGGCCGCTACGAGCAGTACTTC
>TRBJ1-2|many|NA|TRBV4-3
CASSQDFRGQANYGYTF
TGCGCCAGCAGCCAAGATTTCCGGGGACAAGCTAACTATGGCTACACCTTC
>TRBJ2-7|few|NA|TRBV2
CASRRDVYEQYF
TGTGCCAGTAGGCGGGACGTTTACGAGCAGTACTTC
>TRBJ2-7|NA|NA|TRBV28
CASNAQVPYEQYF
TGTGCCAGCAACGCACAGGTACCCTACGAGCAGTACTTC
>TRBJ2-7|NA|NA|TRBV20-1
CSARDQGSYEQYF
TGCAGTGCTAGAGATCAGGGGTCCTACGAGCAGTACTTC
>TRBJ2-1|many|NA|TRBV4-3
CASSPQTADNEQFF
TGCGCCAGCAGTCCCCAGACAGCGGACAATGAGCAGTTCTTC
>TRBJ2-3|few|NA|TRBV5-5
CASSSQDASETDTQYF
TGTGCCAGCAGCTCCCAGGACGCCAGCGAAACAGATACGCAGTATTTT
>TRBJ2-1|NA|TRBD2|TRBV12-3/TRBV12-4
CASSLAGRAYNEQFF
TGTGCCAGCAGTTTGGCCGGGAGGGCCTACAATGAGCAGTTCTTC
>TRBJ2-3|few|NA|TRBV11-2
CASSKTRTGTDTQYF
TGTGCCAGCAGCAAAACACGGACGGGCACAGATACGCAGTATTTT